Listed here are 25 T cell receptor beta chains from one sample, sequenced in a study of human T cells and chemical hapten exposure. TCRdb re-analysed the RACE reads in MiXCR, keeping a single row per CDR3 protein. This table has 65,000 or so distinct CDR3 sequences, about 6.5% appearing once. This sample's time point: healthy volunteer bleed at 6 weeks. Extraction of total RNA was performed on unfractionated whole blood. Sequenced sample: whole blood. The receptors stem from a female donor in good health. Some clones in this sample may be carry-over from other donors' samples.

This clonotype occurred many times. The chain has TRBV6-2 or TRBV6-3 and TRBJ1-5, with D hard to call. Germline V gene sequence: CDR1 MNHEY, CDR2 SVGEGT. This CDR3 contains 15 residues. Trimming removed 8 bases from V and 0 bases from J, with 14 bases in between. The CDR3 DNA is TGTGCCAGCGGTGAGGACCTTTATAGCAATCAGCCCCAGCATTTT. This gives the protein CASGEDLYSNQPQHF.

The V call is TRBV6-5, the J call TRBJ2-7; 11 positions agree with TRBD2. The V and J ends lost 8 bases and 6 bases, in that order; junction bases with no gene match: 9. The germline gives CDR1 MNHEY, CDR2 SVGAGI. The CDR3 is made up of 14 amino acids. In DNA, the CDR3 is TGTGCCAGCGGCGAGACTAGCGGGAAAAGCGAGCAGTACTTC. Residues: CASGETSGKSEQYF.

This clonotype was recorded at least ten times. This chain links TRBV20-1 with TRBJ2-7, with 9 bases fitting TRBD2. This CDR3 comprises 15 residues. After removal of 2 bases from V and 1 base from J, the junction contained 6 bases not matched to a gene. Germline V gene data show CDR1 as DFQATT and CDR2 as SNEGSKA (reference sequence). CDR3 nucleotide sequence: TGCAGTGCTAGAAGGGATCTAGCGGGATCCTACGAGCAGTACTTC. This gives the protein CSARRDLAGSYEQYF.

The table lists this clonotype with many counts. J is TRBJ2-2 and V is TRBV2; unclear D gene. CDR3 length: 12 amino acids. Germline V gene lookup returns CDR1 SNHLY and CDR2 FYNNEI. V was trimmed by 8 bases and J by 6 bases, leaving 10 bases between them. CDR3 region: CASGLDAGELFF. As DNA, the CDR3 is TGTGCCAGCGGGCTGGATGCCGGGGAGCTGTTTTTT.

This clonotype showed up just a few times. The CDR3 DNA reads as TGTGCCTGGAGGAGTAGGGGGGCGGACAATCAGCCCCAGCATTTT. Its protein is CAWRSRGADNQPQHF. V is TRBV30 and J is TRBJ1-5; tentative D call: TRBD1 (6 bases). V lost 3 bases, J lost 3 bases, and 15 bases lay in between. Per germline, CDR1 GTSNPN and CDR2 SVGIG (reference sequence). The length of the CDR3 is 15 residues.

This clonotype was counted many times. The chain employs TRBV6-2 or TRBV6-3 and TRBJ1-2; D unresolved. The V end lost 0 bases, the J end lost 4 bases, and 12 bases lay between the germline ends. Germline CDR1 is MNHEY and CDR2 is SVGEGT. This CDR3 contains 15 residues. CDR3 in DNA: TGTGCCAGCAGTTACTCGAACGAGGGCTTCTATGGCTACACCTTC. This encodes CASSYSNEGFYGYTF.

This clonotype has only a few counts. V gene TRBV19 combines with J gene TRBJ1-1, with D possibly matching TRBD1 (5 bases). V gave up 5 bases and J gave up 6 bases, with 13 bases separating them. The length of the CDR3 is 13 residues. Germline CDR1 reads LNHDA; CDR2 reads SQIVND (reference sequence). This CDR3 reads CASSEWGGSEAFF. The DNA for the CDR3 is TGTGCCAGTAGTGAATGGGGGGGTTCTGAAGCTTTCTTT.

This clonotype was observed a few times. The genes are TRBV28 and TRBJ2-6; a weak D match, TRBD1 (6 bases). This CDR3 is built from 16 residues. With 8 bases removed from V and 0 bases from J, the gap between germline ends came to 14 bases. The germline V gene has CDR1 MDHEN and CDR2 SYDVKM. The chain's CDR3 is CASLDRSTSGANVLTF. The CDR3 bases are TGTGCCAGCTTAGACAGGTCTACCTCTGGGGCCAACGTCCTGACTTTC.

The table lists this clonotype with many counts. For the CDR3, the DNA is TGCAGCGTTGATGGCGCGGGAGGGCCTAATGAGCAGTTCTTC. This translates into CSVDGAGGPNEQFF. The V call is TRBV29-1, the J call TRBJ2-1, with 9 positions matching TRBD2. The CDR3 contains 14 residues. J gave up 7 bases and V 3 bases, and 7 bases lay outside the gene matches. Germline CDR1 reads SQVTM; CDR2 reads ANQGSEA.

This clonotype has a count of ten or more. The V call is TRBV20-1, the J call TRBJ2-4, with D perhaps given as TRBD1 or TRBD2 (5 bases each). CDR3 length equals 15 residues. Germline values: CDR1 DFQATT, CDR2 SNEGSKA (reference sequence). The ends were cut back, 6 bases at V and 1 base at J, with 16 bases in the middle. CDR3 sequence: CSAPVGWGAKNIQYF. As DNA, the CDR3 is TGCAGTGCCCCTGTAGGGTGGGGGGCCAAAAACATTCAGTACTTC.

This clonotype was seen at least ten times. The V call is TRBV4-1, the J call TRBJ2-3; 8 bases are a match to TRBD1. Germline V gene sequence: CDR1 MGHRA, CDR2 YSYEKL. The CDR3 covers 14 residues. V shed 0 bases, J shed 6 bases, and the junction held 2 bases outside the gene matches. The CDR3 is CASSQDGQGDTQYF. CDR3 sequence (DNA): TGCGCCAGCAGCCAAGATGGACAGGGCGATACGCAGTATTTT.

In its sample, this clonotype was seen many times. The chain's CDR3 is CSVLRGSANTEAFF. The CDR3 DNA sequence: TGCAGCGTTCTCCGGGGATCGGCAAACACTGAAGCTTTCTTT. This chain uses TRBV29-1 with TRBJ1-1; D not certain. The CDR3 consists of 14 residues. Germline V CDR1 and CDR2: SQVTM, ANQGSEA. V was trimmed by 5 bases and J by 2 bases, leaving 15 bases between them.

The sample holds many counts of this clonotype. The genes are TRBV6-2 or TRBV6-3 and TRBJ2-6, with no clear D. Germline CDR1 MNHEY, CDR2 SVGEGT. This CDR3 contains 14 residues. The ends were cut back, 2 bases at V and 0 bases at J, with 2 bases in the middle. The CDR3 bases are TGTGCCAGCAGTTACGTCTCTGGGGCCAACGTCCTGACTTTC. Its translation: CASSYVSGANVLTF.

The chain combines TRBV24-1 with TRBJ1-1, with 8 bases that match TRBD1. The CDR3 has 15 residues. Trimming at V came to 3 bases and at J to 3 bases, leaving 5 bases not matched to a gene. Germline-derived CDR1 and CDR2 are KGHDR and SFDVKD. This CDR3 is CATSDAQGAHTEAFF. The CDR3 DNA reads as TGTGCCACCAGTGATGCCCAGGGGGCCCACACTGAAGCTTTCTTT.

The chain carries TRBV12-3 or TRBV12-4 and TRBJ1-2; tentatively, D is TRBD1 (6 bases). Trimming removed 4 bases from V and 4 bases from J, with 19 bases in between. The CDR3 runs 16 residues. The CDR3 nucleotides are TGTGCCAGCAGTTCCCGGGGGGGGGCGAGGAGCTATGGCTACACCTTC. Protein product: CASSSRGGARSYGYTF.

This clonotype has ten or more counts. The chain has TRBV20-1 and TRBJ1-5; no clear D gene. CDR1 is DFQATT, CDR2 SNEGSKA, per germline (reference sequence). V lost 3 bases and J lost 4, with 13 bases in between. The CDR3 spans 14 residues. CDR3 residues: CSASAADGNQPQHF. The DNA of the CDR3 is TGCAGTGCTAGTGCGGCGGACGGTAATCAGCCCCAGCATTTT.

The table lists this clonotype with a few counts. The chain carries TRBV28 and TRBJ1-2; no reliable D call. Germline-derived CDR1 and CDR2 are MDHEN and SYDVKM. The CDR3 runs 11 residues. V was shortened by 2 bases and J by 7 bases, with 5 bases between the two germline ends. The DNA of the CDR3 is TGTGCCAGCAGTTTAGGAGGTGGCTACACCTTC. Translation gives CASSLGGGYTF.

This clonotype was picked up a small number of times. The V call is TRBV5-1, the J call TRBJ2-1, with a tentative D call TRBD2 (5 bases). V lost 0 bases, J lost 9 bases, and 16 bases lay in between. Germline V CDR1 and CDR2: SGHRS, YFSETQ. The CDR3 loop spans 15 amino acids. This chain's CDR3 is CASSLEEGAWIEQFF. DNA for the CDR3: TGCGCCAGCAGCTTGGAAGAGGGCGCCTGGATTGAGCAGTTCTTC.

In this sample, this clonotype turned up many times. This chain uses TRBV7-2 with TRBJ2-5; D may match TRBD1 or TRBD2 (5 bases each). V gave up 3 bases and J gave up 5 bases, with 10 bases separating them. The CDR3 spans 13 residues. CDR1 and CDR2 from the germline V gene are SGHTA and FQGNSA. The CDR3 DNA is TGTGCCAGCAGCTTGGAGTGGGGGGAGACCCAGTACTTC. Translation: CASSLEWGETQYF.

This clonotype was detected a few times. The chain recombines TRBV12-3 or TRBV12-4 with TRBJ1-1; D uncertain. Trimming removed 3 bases from V and 1 base from J, with 6 bases in between. CDR3 length: 13 residues. The CDR3 sequence: CASSFSSNTEAFF. The CDR3 nucleotides are TGTGCCAGCAGTTTTAGCTCGAACACTGAAGCTTTCTTT.

This clonotype is labeled as large (0.1 to 1%). The rearrangement joins TRBV20-1 to TRBJ2-7; no clear D gene. This CDR3 is built from 13 residues. V lost 1 base, J lost 5 bases, and 12 bases lay in between. Germline assignment: CDR1 DFQATT and CDR2 SNEGSKA (reference sequence). This CDR3 is CSARGGGTHEQYF. CDR3 sequence (DNA): TGCAGTGCTAGAGGTGGCGGAACCCACGAGCAGTACTTC.

This clonotype was recorded at least ten times. A read error may account for a junction end that differs from germline. The V call is TRBV11-1, the J call TRBJ2-3, with 10 bases that match TRBD2. CDR1 is SGHAT and CDR2 is FQDESV in the germline V gene (reference sequence). The CDR3 covers 15 residues. In nucleotides, the CDR3 is TGTGCCAGCAGCATAGCGGGAGGATCGGGAGATACGCAGTATTTT. It codes for CASSIAGGSGDTQYF.

The table lists this clonotype with many counts. The J gene is TRBJ2-5, the V gene TRBV10-3; D remains ambiguous. This CDR3 is built from 14 residues. Germline V CDR1 and CDR2: ENHRY, SYGVKD. V was pared by 0 bases and J by 2 bases, with 7 bases between. The CDR3 spells CAISESGVQETQYF. The DNA for the CDR3 is TGTGCCATCAGTGAGTCGGGCGTGCAAGAGACCCAGTACTTC.

This clonotype was recorded at least ten times. V usage is TRBV5-5 and J usage is TRBJ1-2; tentatively, D is TRBD1 (5 bases). V shed 0 bases and J shed 1 base, with 10 bases lying between them. The CDR3 covers 15 residues. Germline-derived CDR1 and CDR2 are SGHKS and YYEKEE (reference sequence). In nucleotides, the CDR3 is TGTGCCAGCAGCTTGGCCCAGGGCAGTAACTATGGCTACACCTTC. Translating it yields CASSLAQGSNYGYTF. Together with reference TRBV5-5 and TRBJ1-2, the CDR3 gives the full variable domain: DAGVTQSPTHLIKTRGQQVTLRCSPISGHKSVSWYQQVLGQGPQFIFQYYEKEERGRGNFPDRFSARQFPNYSSELNVNALLLGDSALYLCASSLAQGSNYGYTFGSGTRLTVV.

The CDR3 nucleotides read TGTGCCAGCAGCTCAGCTTTAGCGGTCACCTACAATGAGCAGTTCTTC. Translated: CASSSALAVTYNEQFF. The chain recombines TRBV11-2 with TRBJ2-1; maybe TRBD2 (6 bases). The CDR3 has 16 amino acids. Germline CDR1 reads SGHAT; CDR2 reads FQNNGV. The V gene lost 4 bases and the J gene lost 2 bases, with 15 bases spanning the gap.